The sample holds a few counts of the clone carrying this T cell receptor beta chain. Its matching antigen is unknown. Through a sample-barcoded 5' primer and a J-beta primer mix, a second PCR was run for roughly 7 to 11 cycles. All cDNA molecules were each tagged by a template-switch adaptor with 12 random nucleotides. Via MiXCR, TCRdb re-called the 5' RACE reads, giving one row per CDR3 protein. The sample records 800,000 to 950,000 distinct CDR3 sequences, roughly 29% being singletons. This entry belongs to a study of blood T cells in healthy people across ages. Points from the study as a whole: Samples with more naive T cells showed higher observed beta diversity.

This CDR3 has 14 amino acids. Trimming cost V 5 bases and J 6 bases, with 17 bases left between them. Germline V gene lookup returns CDR1 MNHEY and CDR2 SMNVEV (reference sequence). The sample was also reused in another study, on T cells of mothers and their children.

Sequencing input: blood. This chain links TRBV27 with TRBJ2-7; the D call may be TRBD1 or TRBD2 (7 bases each). This clonotype originated in a woman in her thirties or forties in good health. The CDR3 spells CASSRTGEGSEQYF. Written as DNA, the CDR3 is TGTGCCAGCAGTCGAACAGGGGAGGGATCCGAGCAGTACTTC.